This TCR beta chain came from a study of human T cells and chemical hapten exposure (dated by TCRdb to the early 2020s). Concerning the study at large: For sensitization, 2% DPC in acetone was applied to a 2 cm by 2 cm area of upper inner arm skin. Weekly therapeutic DPC doses were additionally applied to the scalp of patients throughout the roughly 23-week study period. Patch testing was done on the upper back using Finn chambers containing 0.01% DPC, and results were scored after 6 days according to International Contact Dermatitis Research Group standards. The mostly female patient cohort included alopecia areata with under or over 50% scalp involvement, alopecia totalis and alopecia universalis. Libraries were combined into a pool for sequencing, and differences in TCR yield between samples came mainly from small differences in library volumes within the pool. This study followed changes in the peripheral blood TCR repertoire in vivo during primary and secondary sensitization of alopecia patients to the hapten diphenylcyclopropenone (DPC). Blood samples were taken from patients before sensitization (week 0) and then at 2, 6 and about 24 weeks after DPC sensitization. Roughly 30 alopecia patients provided blood for TCR sequencing at one to four time points (pre-sensitization, 2, 6 and 24 weeks). What the study reported, not specific to this receptor: Because every patient had alopecia, a presumed autoimmune disease, the patients' immune response might differ from that of healthy individuals. After repeated subsampling, changes were observed in the strength of the expansion versus patch-test correlation and in the threshold at which the correlation became significant. Significantly more large CDR3 similarity clusters were formed by expanded TCRs than by pre-sensitization or healthy control sets, consistent with antigen-driven responses. The number of PT1 expanded TCRs positively correlated with patch test score, significant at thresholds 8, 16 and 32 but not 4. DPC sensitization did not change how many TCRs were above 1 in 1000 frequency, and no evidence was found of alterations in global repertoire structure.

Library preparation used RACE. This sample was sequenced with a NextSeq 500. During library preparation, unique molecular identifiers were attached to individual cDNA molecules so that TCRs could be counted in a quantitative, reproducible way. For every blood RNA sample, sequencing covered both the TCR alpha and TCR beta chains. In the source study's methods: A median of around 100,000 TCRs per sample was observed, with a range of roughly 20,000 to 750,000. V, J and CDR3 annotation of the TCR reads was performed with the Decombinator software suite. Every sample was subsampled to the same number of TCRs (28,000) for the PS versus PT1 abundance plots. Expanded TCRs were defined as absent before sensitization and observed at least eight times at the 2-week time point. The public reads were reprocessed in TCRdb via fastp at Q25 and MiXCR, keeping in-frame beta chains. CDR3 protein duplicates are merged, each entry listing the most common genes and DNA. Clone size and V and J calls follow TCRdb, not the original study. The sample table shows roughly 250,000 distinct CDR3 sequences, and approximately 8.4% are seen once. Over 2% of the sample goes to the ten largest clones.

Read against the paper, the sample's time point label means: pre-sensitization, week 0. Read against the paper, the sample's treatment or condition label means: therapeutic diphenylcyclopropenone sensitization with weekly scalp DPC. At every patch-test visit, the blood draw took place before the patch test was put on. Eligible patients were aged 18 to 70, diagnosed with alopecia, deemed suitable for DPC therapy, and excluded if pregnant. Total RNA was extracted from unfractionated whole blood collected in Tempus Blood RNA tubes. This clonotype came up a few times. Its antigen remains undetermined. No quality values exist for individual bases; no much larger clone is one base distant. The CDR3 spans 16 residues, from the cysteine through the phenylalanine. Solely the CDR3 DNA is kept, with 48 bases framed from the first base. The junction shows trimming of 5 bases on V and 7 bases on J, and the gene matches do not reach 10 bases of it. The germline V gene provides CDR1 SGHTA and CDR2 FQGNSA.

The sequencing here drew on whole blood, taken in connection with sensitization to the hapten diphenylcyclopropenone (DPC). The chain was built from TRBV7-2 and TRBJ2-1; 11 of the junction bases match TRBD2. The receptor was derived from a woman between 40 and 55 years old with alopecia areata. Some clones in this sample may be carry-over from other donors' samples. The DNA sequence reads TGTGCCAGCAGCCGGGGTAGCGGGAGGGCCTGGAATGAGCAGTTCTTC. It translates as CASSRGSGRAWNEQFF.